The 7 T cell receptor beta chains below come from one sample, sequenced in a study of cytomegalovirus exposure and HLA in healthy donors. The PCR contained 60 Vbeta and 13 Jbeta primers. The method was immunoSEQ multiplex PCR; TCRdb's version includes in-frame clones alone and lacks a portion of them. The data hold over 120,000 clones, with approximately 80% observed a single time. Sequencing was carried out using PBMCs. Source of these receptors: a woman aged 18-29 years in good health and CMV-seropositive.

The chain joins TRBV6-5 to TRBJ1-2; unclear D gene. Trimming took 0 bases from V and 5 from J, leaving 7 bases between them. The CDR3 sequence is 13 residues long. Germline CDR1 MNHEY, CDR2 SVGAGI. The CDR3 DNA is TGTGCCAGCAGTTACTCGATAGCGTATGGCTACACCTTC. Its protein product is CASSYSIAYGYTF.

The gene calls are TRBV6-6 and TRBJ1-4; TRBD1 matches 9 bases. Per the germline V gene, CDR1 is MNHNY and CDR2 is SVGAGI (reference sequence). This CDR3 is built from 14 residues. V trimming: 2 bases; J trimming: 7 bases; junction bases outside the gene matches: 2. CDR3 residues: CASSYVDRGEKLFF. CDR3 sequence (DNA): TGTGCCAGCAGTTACGTGGACAGGGGTGAAAAACTGTTTTTT.

This chain links TRBV7-2 with TRBJ2-3, with 16 bases identical to TRBD2. V shed 4 bases, J shed 6 bases, and the junction held 1 base outside the gene matches. Per the germline V gene, CDR1 is SGHTA and CDR2 is FQGNSA. This CDR3 region has 15 residues. The CDR3 loop is CASSSGLAGGDTQYF. The CDR3 DNA sequence: TGTGCCAGCAGCTCGGGACTAGCGGGGGGGGATACGCAGTATTTT.

V is TRBV30 and J is TRBJ1-1, with D hard to call. Germline V gives CDR1 GTSNPN, CDR2 SVGIG (reference sequence). This CDR3 is 13 amino acids long. V was trimmed by 0 bases and J by 4 bases, leaving 9 bases between them. CDR3 coding DNA: TGTGCCTGGAGTGTAGCAACGTTCACTGAAGCTTTCTTT. It encodes CAWSVATFTEAFF.

This clone has just a few counts. The gene calls are TRBV5-6 and TRBJ2-7; 7 bases are shared with TRBD1. This CDR3 is built from 18 residues. Germline CDR1 and CDR2: SGHDT and YYEEEE. Unmatched junction bases numbered 13, after V lost 0 bases and J lost 1 base. CDR3 coding DNA: TGTGCCAGCAGCTTGGAACGGCCCGACAGGGTTATATCCTACGAGCAGTACTTC. Its translation is CASSLERPDRVISYEQYF.

The chain has TRBV6-1 and TRBJ2-3; D is possibly TRBD1 (6 bases). CDR1 and CDR2 (germline): MNHNS, SASEGT. V dropped 9 bases and J dropped 4 bases, with 11 bases sitting between them. This CDR3 has 12 amino acids. CDR3 region: CASPTGSDTQYF. CDR3 in DNA: TGTGCCAGTCCCACAGGGTCAGATACGCAGTATTTT.

The chain combines TRBV6-1 with TRBJ1-2; 8 bases agree with TRBD1. Germline values: CDR1 MNHNS, CDR2 SASEGT. The CDR3 sequence is 14 residues long. V lost 5 bases to trimming and J lost 8 bases; unmatched junction nucleotides: 10. The CDR3 coding sequence is TGTGCCAGCAGTTCCCCGGGCAGGGGGCGAGGCTACACCTTC. It codes for CASSSPGRGRGYTF.